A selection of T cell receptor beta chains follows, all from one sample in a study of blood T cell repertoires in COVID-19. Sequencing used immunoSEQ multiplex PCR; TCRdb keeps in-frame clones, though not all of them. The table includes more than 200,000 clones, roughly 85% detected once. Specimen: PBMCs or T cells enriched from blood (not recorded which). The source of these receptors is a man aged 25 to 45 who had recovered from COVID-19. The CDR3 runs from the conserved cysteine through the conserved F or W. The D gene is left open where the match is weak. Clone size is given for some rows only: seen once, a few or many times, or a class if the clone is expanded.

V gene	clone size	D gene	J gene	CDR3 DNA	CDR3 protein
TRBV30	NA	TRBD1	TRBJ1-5	TGTGCCTGGAGCGGGGGACAGGGGGCCAATCAGCCCCAGCATTTT	CAWSGGQGANQPQHF
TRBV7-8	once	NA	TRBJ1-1	TGTGCCAGCAGCTTAGGACAGCTGGCAACTGAAGCTTTCTTT	CASSLGQLATEAFF
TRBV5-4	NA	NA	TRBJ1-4	TGTGCCAGCAGCCGAACATCAACTAATGAAAAACTGTTTTTT	CASSRTSTNEKLFF
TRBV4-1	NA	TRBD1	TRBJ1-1	TGCGCCAGCAGCGCCACAGGGGTTCCCACTGAAGCTTTCTTT	CASSATGVPTEAFF
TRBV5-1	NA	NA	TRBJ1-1	TGCGCCAGCAGCTTGGAGGACAAGAGGGAAGCTTTCTTT	CASSLEDKREAFF
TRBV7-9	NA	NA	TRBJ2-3	TGTGCCAGCAGCTTAGCTGCGGGAAAAGATACGCAGTATTTT	CASSLAAGKDTQYF
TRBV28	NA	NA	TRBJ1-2	TGTGCCAGCAGCCTTAATCCCAGGGATGGCTACACCTTC	CASSLNPRDGYTF
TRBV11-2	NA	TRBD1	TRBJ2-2	TGTGCCAGCAGCCTGGGGGACAGATTCTCGAACACCGGGGAGCTGTTTTTT	CASSLGDRFSNTGELFF
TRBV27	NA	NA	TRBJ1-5	TGTGCCAGCAGTTTGTCGAGGGAAAATCAGCCCCAGCATTTT	CASSLSRENQPQHF
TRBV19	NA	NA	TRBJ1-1	TGTGCCAGTAGTATAGCCCGGGGGGCTTTCTTT	CASSIARGAFF
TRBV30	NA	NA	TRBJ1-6	TGTGCCTGGGCTGGACAGTATAATTCACCCCTCCACTTT	CAWAGQYNSPLHF
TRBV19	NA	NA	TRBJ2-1	TGTGCCAGTAAGGACTGGACTACCTCCTACAATGAGCAGTTCTTC	CASKDWTTSYNEQFF
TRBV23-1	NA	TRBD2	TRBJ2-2	TGCGCCAGCAGTCCAATCCTCTGGGGACTAGCGGGAATCTACACCGGGGAGCTGTTTTTT	CASSPILWGLAGIYTGELFF
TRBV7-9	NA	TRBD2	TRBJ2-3	TGTGCCAGCAGCTTCACCCAAGGGACTAGCGGGTTTACAGATACGCAGTATTTT	CASSFTQGTSGFTDTQYF
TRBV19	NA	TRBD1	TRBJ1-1	TGTGCCAGTAGCGCCGGGACAGGGGGCCGGTGGACTGAAGCTTTCTTT	CASSAGTGGRWTEAFF
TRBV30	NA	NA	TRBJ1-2	TGTGCCTGGAGTGGACTAAACTATGGCTACACCTTC	CAWSGLNYGYTF
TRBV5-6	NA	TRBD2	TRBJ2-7	TGTGCCAGCAGCGCCCCACTGAGCGGGGCCGCCTACGAGCAGTACTTC	CASSAPLSGAAYEQYF
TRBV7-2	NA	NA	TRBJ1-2	TGTGCCAGCAGCTTTCTTCAGGCAGATAACTATGGCTACACCTTC	CASSFLQADNYGYTF
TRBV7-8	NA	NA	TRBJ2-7	TGTGCCAGCAGCTTAGGTGCAGGGGAAAGTACTTACGAGCAGTACTTC	CASSLGAGESTYEQYF
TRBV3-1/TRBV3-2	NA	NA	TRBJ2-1	TGTGCCAGCAGCCAAGATACAGTCACTGAGCAGTTCTTC	CASSQDTVTEQFF
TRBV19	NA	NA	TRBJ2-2	TGTGCCAGTAGGCCGAGGGACACCCCCGGGGAGCTGTTTTTT	CASRPRDTPGELFF
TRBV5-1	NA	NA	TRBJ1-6	TGCGCCAGCAGCTTGGAACAGGGTCCCCGTTCACCCCTCCACTTT	CASSLEQGPRSPLHF
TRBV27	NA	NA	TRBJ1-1	TGTGCCAGCAGTTTATGGGCGAACACTGAAGCTTTCTTT	CASSLWANTEAFF
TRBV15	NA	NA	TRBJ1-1	TGTGCCACCAGCAGACCTACAGGGAAGAACACTGAAGCTTTCTTT	CATSRPTGKNTEAFF
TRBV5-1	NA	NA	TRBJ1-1	TGCGCCAGCAGCTTGTTAGGGGCTGTGGGTGAAGCTTTCTTT	CASSLLGAVGEAFF
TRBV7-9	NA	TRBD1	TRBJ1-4	TGTGCCAGCAGCGGGACAGACGAAAAACTGTTTTTT	CASSGTDEKLFF
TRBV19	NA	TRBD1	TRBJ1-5	TGTGCCAGTAGTATTGACCGGGACAGATCGTCCCAGCATTTT	CASSIDRDRSSQHF
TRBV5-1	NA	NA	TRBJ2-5	TGCGCCAGCAGCTTGGGGCAGGGGGGAGAGACCCAGTACTTC	CASSLGQGGETQYF
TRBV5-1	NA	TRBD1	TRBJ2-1	TGCGCCAGCAGCCACGGACAGGGTTCCTACAATGAGCAGTTCTTC	CASSHGQGSYNEQFF
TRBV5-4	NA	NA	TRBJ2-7	TGTGCCAGCAGCCGGGACTCCCAGGACGAGCAGTACTTC	CASSRDSQDEQYF
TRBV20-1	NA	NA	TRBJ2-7	TGCAGTGCTCAGGTCCATCCCCAGTACTTC	CSAQVHPQYF
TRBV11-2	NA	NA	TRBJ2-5	TGTGCCAGCAGCCCCCGTCTGCAAGAGACCCAGTACTTC	CASSPRLQETQYF
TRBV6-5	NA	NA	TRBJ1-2	TGTGCCAGCAGTTACTCGTTGGGGGGAGGCTATGGCTACACCTTC	CASSYSLGGGYGYTF
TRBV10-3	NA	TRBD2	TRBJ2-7	TGTGCCATCAGTGAGTCGCTGGGACTAGCGGGATTTACCTACGAGCAGTACTTC	CAISESLGLAGFTYEQYF
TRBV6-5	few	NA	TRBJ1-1	TGTGCCAGCAGTTACCGCGGTAATATGAACACTGAAGCTTTCTTT	CASSYRGNMNTEAFF
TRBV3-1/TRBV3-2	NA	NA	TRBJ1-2	TGTGCCAGCAGCCAACCTCGGGGGGGGCGCCCCCAGGCCAACACCTTC	CASSQPRGGRPQANTF
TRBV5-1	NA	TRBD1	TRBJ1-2	TGCGCCAGCAGCTTCGGACAGGGGGGTTATGGCTACACCTTC	CASSFGQGGYGYTF
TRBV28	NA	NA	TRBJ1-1	TGTGCCAGCAGTTTTGCAGGGGCCACTGAAGCTTTCTTT	CASSFAGATEAFF
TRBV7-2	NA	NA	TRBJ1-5	TGTGCCAGTACTACAGGGATCCACTATCAGCCCCAGCATTTT	CASTTGIHYQPQHF
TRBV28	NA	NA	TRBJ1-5	TGTGCCAGCAGTTTTATGACACCTAGCAATCAGCCCCAGCATTTT	CASSFMTPSNQPQHF
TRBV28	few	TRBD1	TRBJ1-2	TGTGCCAGCAGTTTATGGGCGACAGGGAGAAGACGTAGCTACACCTTC	CASSLWATGRRRSYTF
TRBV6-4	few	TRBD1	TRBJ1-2	TGTGCCAGCAGTGACTCCCAGGGGGCGCGGGGCTACACCTTC	CASSDSQGARGYTF
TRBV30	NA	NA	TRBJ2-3	TGTGCCTGGAGTATTAAAAACACAGATACGCAGTATTTT	CAWSIKNTDTQYF
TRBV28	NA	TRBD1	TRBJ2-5	TGTGCCAGCAAGACAGGGGGAAAGCAAGAGACCCAGTACTTC	CASKTGGKQETQYF
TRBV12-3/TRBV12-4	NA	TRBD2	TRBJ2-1	TGTGCCAGCAGTTTCGGGGGGAATGAGCAGTTCTTC	CASSFGGNEQFF
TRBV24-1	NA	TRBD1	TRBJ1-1	TGTGCCACCAGTGTGACGGGACAGCTCACTGAAGCTTTCTTT	CATSVTGQLTEAFF
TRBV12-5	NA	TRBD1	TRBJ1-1	TGTGCTAGTGGCCGGCCTAGGACAGGGGTGGTCACTGAAGCTTTCTTT	CASGRPRTGVVTEAFF
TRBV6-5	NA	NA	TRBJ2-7	TGTGCCAGCAACGTAGGACAGACCTACGAGCAGTACTTC	CASNVGQTYEQYF
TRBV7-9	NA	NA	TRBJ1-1	TGTGCCAGCAGCTTAGCTCAGTTTTTTCAGTCCTTCATGAACACTGAAGCTTTCTTT	CASSLAQFFQSFMNTEAFF
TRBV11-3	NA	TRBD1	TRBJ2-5	TGTGCCAGCAGCTTAATGGGGACAGGGGCCGGGGAGACCCAGTACTTC	CASSLMGTGAGETQYF
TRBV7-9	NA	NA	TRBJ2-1	TGTGCCAGCAGCGAACCGGGACACGACAATGAGCAGTTCTTC	CASSEPGHDNEQFF
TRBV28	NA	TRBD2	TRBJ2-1	TGTGCCAGCAGTATACATGGGCCTAGCGGGCGCCACAATGAGCAGTTCTTC	CASSIHGPSGRHNEQFF
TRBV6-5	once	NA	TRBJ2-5	TGTGCCAGCAGTTACTCTTGGAGTCAAGAGACCCAGTACTTC	CASSYSWSQETQYF
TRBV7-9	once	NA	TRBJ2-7	TGTGCCAGCAGCTTAAATGCGGGGCCCCACGAGCAGTACTTC	CASSLNAGPHEQYF
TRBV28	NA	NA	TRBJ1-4	TGTGCCAGCAGTTCTGGTCAGAATAATGAAAAACTGTTTTTT	CASSSGQNNEKLFF
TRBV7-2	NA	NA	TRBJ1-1	TGTGCCAGCAGCTTAAGGTCGCGGGGAAACACTGAAGCTTTCTTT	CASSLRSRGNTEAFF
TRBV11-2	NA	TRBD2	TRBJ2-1	TGTGCCAGCAGCCGCCCGGCGGGAGTTCTGTTCTTC	CASSRPAGVLFF
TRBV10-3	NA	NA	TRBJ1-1	TGTGCCACGAGCTTGGTGGGTGCGCAGGGTGAAGCTTTCTTT	CATSLVGAQGEAFF
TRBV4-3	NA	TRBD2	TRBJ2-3	TGCGCCAGCAGCCAAGCGGGGGGGCCTAGCACAGATACGCAGTATTTT	CASSQAGGPSTDTQYF
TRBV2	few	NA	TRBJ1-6	TGTGCCAGTGCCTCGACAGAGCTTAATTCACCCCTCCACTTT	CASASTELNSPLHF